Below, 22 T cell receptor beta chains from the same sample are listed, as sequenced in a study of blood T cell repertoires in COVID-19. Here immunoSEQ multiplex PCR was the method, and the copy in TCRdb shows in-frame clones only, minus some. The sample records 55,000 or so clones, 75% to 95% being singletons. Input material: peripheral blood. The receptors were gathered from a man in his forties or fifties with acute or convalescent COVID-19.

The chain uses TRBV6-5 and TRBJ2-7; D is possibly TRBD1 (5 bases). CDR1 is MNHEY, CDR2 SVGAGI, per germline. Trimming took 2 bases from V and 8 from J, leaving 13 bases between them. The CDR3 is 13 residues long. For the CDR3, the DNA is TGTGCCAGCAGTTACAGGGGATCGGTCCAGCAGTACTTC. It encodes CASSYRGSVQQYF.

The gene calls are TRBV27 and TRBJ1-2; D remains ambiguous. CDR3 length: 15 residues. The germline V gene has CDR1 MNHEY and CDR2 SMNVEV (reference sequence). V lost 4 bases, J lost 0 bases, and 12 bases lay in between. CDR3 residues: CASSSSAGTNYGYTF. As DNA, the CDR3 is TGTGCCAGCAGTTCGTCCGCAGGAACTAACTATGGCTACACCTTC.

The V and J genes are TRBV14 and TRBJ1-6; maybe TRBD1 (5 bases). Trimming cost V 0 bases and J 7 bases, with 13 bases left between them. The CDR3 covers 16 residues. Germline V gene data show CDR1 as SGHDN and CDR2 as FVKESK. The CDR3 here is CASSQDQSGWNSPLHF. The CDR3 DNA reads TGTGCCAGCAGCCAAGATCAGTCAGGGTGGAATTCACCCCTCCACTTT.

This chain joins TRBV18 and TRBJ2-7, with D tentatively TRBD2 (6 bases). The V end lost 4 bases, the J end lost 3 bases, and 10 bases lay between the germline ends. Germline assignment: CDR1 KGHSH and CDR2 LQKENI. The CDR3 runs to 13 residues. The DNA for the CDR3 is TGTGCCAGCTCACGGGACTCCCTCTACGAGCAGTACTTC. Its translation: CASSRDSLYEQYF.

A few counts support this clone. This chain uses TRBV3-1 (or the pseudogene TRBV3-2) with TRBJ1-2; D uncertain. Germline V CDR1 and CDR2: LGHDT, YNNKEL (reference sequence). The CDR3 consists of 13 residues. Deletions cut 4 bases from V and 6 bases from J, with 12 bases between. This CDR3 reads CASSPPTRDGYTF. In nucleotides, the CDR3 is TGTGCCAGCAGCCCTCCCACTAGGGATGGCTACACCTTC.

This rearrangement joins TRBV9 to TRBJ2-5; 9 bases line up with TRBD1. CDR3 size: 14 residues. After removal of 6 bases from V and 4 bases from J, the junction contained 7 bases not matched to a gene. The germline gives CDR1 SGDLS, CDR2 YYNGEE. DNA for the CDR3: TGTGCCAGCACCACAGGGGGCGCGGGAGAGACCCAGTACTTC. Amino acids: CASTTGGAGETQYF. Combining the CDR3 with reference TRBV9 and TRBJ2-5 gives the whole variable domain DSGVTQTPKHLITATGQRVTLRCSPRSGDLSVYWYQQSLDQGLQFLIQYYNGEERAKGNILERFSAQQFPDLHSELNLSSLELGDSALYFCASTTGGAGETQYFGPGTRLLVL.

V usage is TRBV27 and J usage is TRBJ1-4; 7 bases fit TRBD1. Germline CDR1 reads MNHEY; CDR2 reads SMNVEV (reference sequence). This CDR3 has 15 amino acids. J gave up 3 bases and V 3 bases, and 4 bases lay outside the gene matches. Here the CDR3 reads CASSFLDRANEKLFF. As DNA, the CDR3 is TGTGCCAGCAGTTTTCTAGACAGGGCTAATGAAAAACTGTTTTTT.

This rearrangement joins TRBV25-1 to TRBJ1-2, with no clear D. This CDR3 has 11 amino acids. V was clipped by 2 bases and J by 7 bases, with 5 bases between them. From germline, CDR1 is MGHDK and CDR2 SYGVNS. The CDR3 region is CASSETGGYTF. In nucleotides, the CDR3 is TGTGCCAGCAGTGAAACGGGTGGCTACACCTTC.

The CDR3 DNA follows: TGTGCCAGCAGTTCCCCCCTCAGGCCCAATGAGCAGTTCTTC. It yields the protein CASSSPLRPNEQFF. V usage is TRBV6-2 or TRBV6-3 and J usage is TRBJ2-1, with D unresolved. V was shortened by 4 bases and J by 6 bases, with 13 bases between the two germline ends. Germline lookup yields CDR1 MNHEY and CDR2 SVGEGT. This CDR3 region has 14 residues.

The CDR3 here is CASSYNRGQTDTQYF. CDR3 DNA: TGTGCCAGCAGCTATAACAGGGGGCAGACAGATACGCAGTATTTT. This rearrangement joins TRBV7-2 to TRBJ2-3; 9 bases line up with TRBD1. This CDR3 has 15 residues. Germline values: CDR1 SGHTA, CDR2 FQGNSA. Trimming took 4 bases from V and 3 from J; bases not matched to a gene: 5.

CDR3 coding DNA: TGTGCCAGCAGTTTAGTAGGCGACAGTAATCAGCCCCAGCATTTT. It codes for CASSLVGDSNQPQHF. V is TRBV28 and J is TRBJ1-5, with D perhaps matching TRBD1 (5 bases). The CDR3 runs to 15 residues. Germline V gene data show CDR1 as MDHEN and CDR2 as SYDVKM. Trimming pared 2 bases from V and 4 bases from J, leaving 12 bases between. Together with reference TRBV28 and TRBJ1-5, the CDR3 gives the full variable domain: DVKVTQSSRYLVKRTGEKVFLECVQDMDHENMFWYRQDPGLGLRLIYFSYDVKMKEKGDIPEGYSVSREKKERFSLILESASTNQTSMYLCASSLVGDSNQPQHFGDGTRLSIL.

The rearrangement links TRBV11-2 to TRBJ1-1; D call uncertain. CDR3 length equals 13 residues. V was cut by 0 bases and J by 5 bases, with 7 bases left in between. Germline CDR1 and CDR2: SGHAT and FQNNGV. CDR3 region: CASSLEIGTEAFF. The CDR3 nucleotides are TGTGCCAGCAGCTTAGAGATCGGGACTGAAGCTTTCTTT.

The V gene is TRBV28, the J gene TRBJ2-2; possible D gene TRBD1, 6 bases. This CDR3 region has 15 residues. Germline CDR1 and CDR2: MDHEN and SYDVKM. V lost 5 bases and J 1 base, leaving 11 bases between the germline ends. The CDR3 sequence is CASSPGAMNTGELFF. The DNA of the CDR3 is TGTGCCAGCAGTCCAGGGGCGATGAACACCGGGGAGCTGTTTTTT.

This clone came up once. The chain employs TRBV13 and TRBJ2-2, with D possibly TRBD2 on 5 matching bases. Trimming took off 5 bases at V and 0 bases at J, with 10 bases between the two ends. This CDR3 contains 15 residues. Germline values: CDR1 PRHDT, CDR2 FYEKMQ (reference sequence). The CDR3 sequence is CASSPYGTNTGELFF. As DNA, the CDR3 is TGTGCCAGCAGCCCTTACGGGACGAACACCGGGGAGCTGTTTTTT.

The chain carries TRBV27 and TRBJ2-5; D is undetermined. Trimming took 6 bases from V and 5 from J, leaving 19 bases between them. CDR1 is MNHEY and CDR2 is SMNVEV in the germline V gene (reference sequence). The CDR3 covers 15 residues. The CDR3 is CASSPSGGLGETQYF. In DNA, the CDR3 is TGTGCCAGCAGCCCCTCTGGTGGGCTTGGGGAGACCCAGTACTTC.

The V gene is TRBV29-1, the J gene TRBJ2-1; 7 positions match TRBD1. Germline-derived CDR1 and CDR2 are SQVTM and ANQGSEA. The CDR3 has 13 residues. Trimming at V came to 2 bases and at J to 3 bases, leaving 1 base not matched to a gene. DNA of the CDR3: TGCAGCGTTGAAAGGGGGCTCTACAATGAGCAGTTCTTC. Translated, it gives CSVERGLYNEQFF.

The V and J genes are TRBV12-3 or TRBV12-4 and TRBJ1-5, with a possible D match to TRBD1 (6 bases). Trimming shortened V by 6 bases and J by 4 bases, and 10 bases separated the two germline ends. This CDR3 is 13 amino acids long. This CDR3 reads CASSGQINQPQHF. The CDR3 DNA reads TGTGCCAGCAGCGGACAGATAAATCAGCCCCAGCATTTT.

The genes are TRBV7-8 and TRBJ1-1; possibly TRBD1 for D (6 bases). V was shortened by 5 bases and J by 7 bases, with 17 bases between the two germline ends. The CDR3 covers 14 residues. CDR1 is SGHVS and CDR2 is FQNEAQ in the germline V gene. CDR3 DNA sequence: TGTGCCAGCAGCACACTGCGGGGGGCGGGTGAAGCTTTCTTT. Amino acid sequence: CASSTLRGAGEAFF.

The gene calls are TRBV19 and TRBJ2-7; 7 nucleotides align to TRBD1. Germline CDR1 and CDR2: LNHDA and SQIVND (reference sequence). Trimming took 3 bases from V and 7 from J; bases not matched to a gene: 15. The CDR3 is 16 residues long. The CDR3 is CASSMGKTGLRREQYF. CDR3 nucleotide sequence: TGTGCCAGTAGTATGGGTAAGACAGGGTTGAGGCGGGAGCAGTACTTC.

The chain recombines TRBV11-3 with TRBJ1-2; D is possibly TRBD1 (6 bases). This CDR3 has 14 residues. Germline CDR1 SGHNT, CDR2 YENEEA. V lost 5 bases, J lost 3 bases, and 13 bases lay in between. The CDR3 is CASSPRTEDYGYTF. Here the CDR3 DNA reads TGTGCCAGCAGCCCCCGGACAGAGGACTATGGCTACACCTTC.

This clone has a handful of counts. This sequence joins TRBV5-6 and TRBJ1-5; 7 nucleotides match TRBD1. V gave up 1 base and J gave up 6 bases; unmatched junction bases: 13. Looked up from germline, CDR1 is SGHDT and CDR2 is YYEEEE. There are 17 residues in the CDR3. The CDR3 sequence is CASSLSAGGNNFQPQHF. In DNA form, the CDR3 reads TGTGCCAGCAGCTTGTCGGCAGGGGGAAATAATTTTCAGCCCCAGCATTTT. Drawing the rest from reference TRBV5-6 and TRBJ1-5, the complete variable domain is DAGVTQSPTHLIKTRGQQVTLRCSPKSGHDTVSWYQQALGQGPQFIFQYYEEEERQRGNFPDRFSGHQFPNYSSELNVNALLLGDSALYLCASSLSAGGNNFQPQHFGDGTRLSIL.

This chain uses TRBV7-6 with TRBJ2-5; no reliable D call. The germline gives CDR1 SGHVS, CDR2 FNYEAQ. V lost 0 bases and J lost 5, with 4 bases in between. The CDR3 consists of 12 residues. CDR3 protein: CASSLAPETQYF. CDR3 nucleotide sequence: TGTGCCAGCAGCTTAGCCCCTGAGACCCAGTACTTC.